This T cell receptor beta chain is drawn from a study of cytomegalovirus exposure and HLA in healthy donors. CDR3 size: 12 residues. The V gene's germline CDR1 is SGHAT and CDR2 FQNNGV. The V gene lost 4 bases and the J gene lost 10 bases, with 13 bases spanning the gap. Primers for the PCR totalled 60 Vbeta and 13 Jbeta. Generated by immunoSEQ multiplex PCR, the TCRdb table keeps only in-frame clones and is missing some. The table includes approximately 160,000 clones, around four fifths detected once. The source of this sequence is a woman aged 45 to 65 in good health and CMV-seropositive. The rearrangement links TRBV11-2 to TRBJ1-2; D remains ambiguous. Sequencing used PBMCs. The CDR3 loop is CASSSQSPYYTF. In DNA form, the CDR3 reads TGTGCCAGCAGCTCCCAAAGCCCGTACTACACCTTC.